Presented here are 32 T cell receptor beta chains from one specimen sequenced in a study of T cells in Graves' hyperthyroidism and ophthalmopathy. Regions amplified from RNA transcripts were the TCR beta CDR3 regions. Using the HTBI primer set, a first-round RT-PCR was run on the TCR CDR3. TCRdb fed the multiplex PCR reads into MiXCR, producing one record per CDR3 protein. The repertoire consists of fewer than 800,000 distinct CDR3 sequences, with roughly 17% occurring once and the leading ten covering roughly 8%. The source material was blood. Receptor source: a man between 18 and 35 years old with Graves' hyperthyroidism.

The V gene is TRBV2, the J gene TRBJ2-4, with D perhaps TRBD1 or TRBD2 (5 bases each). The CDR3 spans 12 residues. Per germline, CDR1 SNHLY and CDR2 FYNNEI. V lost 7 bases and J lost 6, with 10 bases in between. Written as DNA, the CDR3 is TGTGCCAGCAAGGGGAGTGGAAACATTCAGTACTTC. This encodes CASKGSGNIQYF. The full variable domain, rest sourced from reference TRBV2 and TRBJ2-4, is EPEVTQTPSHQVTQMGQEVILRCVPISNHLYFYWYRQILGQKVEFLVSFYNNEISEKSEIFDDQFSVERPDGSNFTLKIRSTKLEDSAMYFCASKGSGNIQYFGAGTRLSVL.

This chain joins TRBV4-1 and TRBJ2-3, with 8 bases fitting TRBD1. The trim removed 0 bases at V and 3 bases at J, leaving 8 bases unmatched. Germline values: CDR1 MGHRA, CDR2 YSYEKL. The CDR3 loop spans 17 amino acids. The CDR3 loop reads CASSQDEGQGRTDTQYF. Written as DNA, the CDR3 is TGCGCCAGCAGCCAAGACGAAGGACAGGGAAGAACAGATACGCAGTATTTT.

This clonotype was observed at least ten times. V gene TRBV20-1 combines with J gene TRBJ1-6, with D possibly TRBD1 on 5 matching bases. CDR3 length equals 14 residues. Trimming removed 5 bases at V and 7 bases at J, with 15 bases between. Germline V gene lookup returns CDR1 DFQATT and CDR2 SNEGSKA (reference sequence). CDR3 nucleotides: TGCAGTGCTGAGGATGCAGGGTCAAATTCACCCCTCCACTTT. Protein: CSAEDAGSNSPLHF.

This clonotype showed up just a few times. J is TRBJ2-1 and V is TRBV7-9, with 13 bases lining up with TRBD2. The germline V gene has CDR1 SEHNR and CDR2 FQNEAQ (reference sequence). Trimming removed 5 bases from V and 9 bases from J; junction bases left unmatched: 7. CDR3 length: 15 amino acids. For the CDR3, the DNA is TGTGCCAGCAGCGCACTAGCGGGAGGGCAAGGTGAGCAGTTCTTC. Translation: CASSALAGGQGEQFF.

This clonotype has a handful of counts. This chain connects TRBV6-2 or TRBV6-3 to TRBJ2-1, with TRBD2 matching 9 bases. Germline CDR1 is MNHEY and CDR2 is SVGEGT. The CDR3 has 14 amino acids. Losses at the gene ends were 11 bases for V and 2 bases for J; bases not matched to a gene: 7. The CDR3 DNA sequence: TGTGCCTCGGCTCTAGCGGGACCCTACAATGAGCAGTTCTTC. This sequence encodes CASALAGPYNEQFF.

This clonotype was seen just once. The rearrangement joins TRBV9 to TRBJ2-7, with D possibly TRBD2 on 5 matching bases. Trimming shortened V by 3 bases and J by 2 bases, and 12 bases separated the two germline ends. This CDR3 is built from 14 residues. CDR1 is SGDLS, CDR2 YYNGEE, per germline. The chain's CDR3 is CASSGRDLTYEQYF. CDR3 nucleotide sequence: TGTGCCAGCAGCGGCCGGGATCTGACCTACGAGCAGTACTTC.

There are many counts of this clonotype. The rearrangement links TRBV28 to TRBJ1-1; a possible D gene is TRBD1 (5 bases). Germline V gene data show CDR1 as MDHEN and CDR2 as SYDVKM. V was pared by 6 bases and J by 3 bases, with 17 bases between. The CDR3 is made up of 15 amino acids. Here the CDR3 reads CASSPGLKEYTEAFF. CDR3 coding DNA: TGTGCCAGCAGCCCGGGACTTAAGGAGTACACTGAAGCTTTCTTT.

The table lists this clonotype with many counts. The chain combines TRBV19 with TRBJ2-7, with D possibly called TRBD1 or TRBD2 (5 bases each). V lost 5 bases to trimming and J lost 2 bases, with 16 bases between them. The CDR3 has 15 residues. CDR1 is LNHDA, CDR2 SQIVND, per germline (reference sequence). CDR3 DNA sequence: TGTGCCAGTAGTTTATCCGGGACGGACGCCTACGAGCAGTACTTC. It is translated as CASSLSGTDAYEQYF.

In this sample, this clonotype turned up many times. CDR3 sequence: CSAREGSSLGKTQYF. In DNA form, the CDR3 reads TGCAGTGCTAGAGAGGGCAGTAGCCTCGGGAAGACCCAGTACTTC. The chain is built from TRBV20-1 and TRBJ2-5; D is possibly TRBD2 (5 bases). CDR3 length equals 15 residues. Trimming cost V 0 bases and J 6 bases, with 17 bases left between them. Germline V CDR1 and CDR2: DFQATT, SNEGSKA (reference sequence).

This clonotype was seen many times. This chain connects TRBV18 to TRBJ2-7, with 12 positions matching TRBD1. Germline V gives CDR1 KGHSH, CDR2 LQKENI. V trimming: 3 bases; J trimming: 4 bases; junction bases outside the gene matches: 4. The CDR3 is made up of 15 amino acids. As DNA, the CDR3 is TGTGCCAGCTCACCCGGGACAGGGGGCAGGTACGAGCAGTACTTC. As protein: CASSPGTGGRYEQYF.

The J gene is TRBJ2-4, the V gene TRBV12-3 or TRBV12-4, with a tentative D call TRBD1 (5 bases). The V and J ends lost 3 bases and 3 bases respectively, with 15 bases between them. CDR3 length equals 16 residues. The CDR3 DNA reads TGTGCCAGCAGTTTTAACTTCCGAGACAGCAAAAACATTCAGTACTTC. It codes for CASSFNFRDSKNIQYF.

This clonotype was recorded at least ten times. This chain connects TRBV6-1 to TRBJ2-5; 9 nucleotides match TRBD1. V shed 7 bases, J shed 5 bases, and the junction held 8 bases outside the gene matches. The germline CDR1 and CDR2 sequences are MNHNS and SASEGT. This CDR3 is built from 14 residues. The chain's CDR3 is CASTWTGARETQYF. DNA for the CDR3: TGTGCCAGCACCTGGACAGGGGCGAGGGAGACCCAGTACTTC.

This clonotype came up many times. The chain joins TRBV11-2 to TRBJ2-5; D remains unclear. The germline gives CDR1 SGHAT, CDR2 FQNNGV. Trimming took 6 bases from V and 2 from J, leaving 16 bases between them. The CDR3 runs to 15 residues. CDR3 region: CASSTHPTDQETQYF. CDR3 in DNA: TGTGCCAGCAGTACACATCCGACTGATCAAGAGACCCAGTACTTC.

This clonotype was seen at least ten times. V usage is TRBV15 and J usage is TRBJ1-2, with D possibly TRBD1 on 5 matching bases. V shed 0 bases and J shed 4 bases, with 18 bases lying between them. Germline V lookup: CDR1 LNHNV, CDR2 YYDKDF (reference sequence). The CDR3 is 17 amino acids. CDR3 nucleotides: TGTGCCACCAGCAGAGAGGTCCCCCAGCAGGGCCTCTATGGCTACACCTTC. This translates into CATSREVPQQGLYGYTF.

The chain recombines TRBV28 with TRBJ2-7; D call uncertain. This CDR3 has 15 residues. Between the trimmed V and J ends, which lost 1 base and 0 bases, there was a span of 10 bases. Germline CDR1 and CDR2: MDHEN and SYDVKM. CDR3 region: CASSLFPEVSYEQYF. In DNA form, the CDR3 reads TGTGCCAGCAGTTTATTCCCCGAAGTCTCCTACGAGCAGTACTTC.

This clonotype was detected a few times. V and J are TRBV7-2 and TRBJ2-7; tentative D call: TRBD2 (6 bases). The germline V gene encodes CDR1 SGHTA and CDR2 FQGNSA. The CDR3 loop spans 15 amino acids. V was trimmed by 2 bases and J by 4 bases, leaving 15 bases between them. The CDR3 spells CASSLSGDRFYEQYF. CDR3 coding DNA: TGTGCCAGCAGCTTATCGGGAGATAGGTTTTACGAGCAGTACTTC.

This clonotype occurred a few times. A single base separates this from a much larger clone, so it may be a read error. This rearrangement joins TRBV29-1 to TRBJ2-7, with D perhaps matching TRBD1 (6 bases). V was shortened by 2 bases and J by 3 bases, with 11 bases between the two germline ends. Germline CDR1 is SQVTM and CDR2 is ANQGSEA. The CDR3 has 13 residues. The CDR3, as DNA: TGCAGCGTTGAATCCGACAGGAGCTACGAGCAGTACTTC. It yields the protein CSVESDRSYEQYF.

This clonotype occurred many times. The genes are TRBV20-1 and TRBJ1-1, with D possibly being TRBD1 (6 bases). The CDR3 consists of 11 residues. Germline V gene lookup returns CDR1 DFQATT and CDR2 SNEGSKA (reference sequence). V was cut by 3 bases and J by 11 bases, with 13 bases left in between. Here the CDR3 reads CSASPDRNAFF. DNA for the CDR3: TGCAGTGCTAGTCCCGACAGGAATGCTTTCTTT.

The chain links TRBV5-8 to TRBJ2-4, with D tentatively TRBD1 (5 bases). CDR1 and CDR2 (germline): SGHTS, YDEGEE. CDR3 length: 17 residues. The V gene lost 2 bases and the J gene lost 0 bases, with 15 bases spanning the gap. CDR3 amino acids: CASSFDSVSLAKNIQYF. For the CDR3, the DNA is TGTGCCAGCAGCTTCGACAGTGTTTCCTTAGCCAAAAACATTCAGTACTTC.

This clonotype has a count of ten or more. The chain joins TRBV28 to TRBJ2-6; 10 bases are a match to TRBD1. The V segment lost 6 bases and the J segment 1 base; nucleotides outside the gene matches: 0. The CDR3 has 15 amino acids. CDR1 is MDHEN, CDR2 SYDVKM, per germline. The CDR3 DNA sequence: TGTGCCAGCAGGGGACAGGGGTCTGGGGCCAACGTCCTGACTTTC. Translating it yields CASRGQGSGANVLTF.

This clonotype showed up just a few times. This rearrangement joins TRBV19 to TRBJ2-1; D is uncertain. Germline loops: CDR1 LNHDA, CDR2 SQIVND (reference sequence). V was pared by 3 bases and J by 0 bases, with 6 bases between. The CDR3 length is 14 residues. CDR3 in amino acids: CASSIGTSYNEQFF. The CDR3 DNA reads TGTGCCAGTAGTATTGGCACCTCCTACAATGAGCAGTTCTTC. Full variable domain (remainder filled in from reference TRBV19 and TRBJ2-1): DGGITQSPKYLFRKEGQNVTLSCEQNLNHDAMYWYRQDPGQGLRLIYYSQIVNDFQKGDIAEGYSVSREKKESFPLTVTSAQKNPTAFYLCASSIGTSYNEQFFGPGTRLTVL.

The chain combines TRBV5-6 with TRBJ1-1, with D perhaps matching TRBD1 (5 bases). Trimming left V 7 bases short and J 0 bases short, with 22 bases between. In germline, CDR1 is SGHDT, CDR2 YYEEEE. This CDR3 is 17 amino acids long. The CDR3 reads CASRRFDSNYMNTEAFF. As DNA, the CDR3 is TGTGCCAGCCGAAGGTTCGACAGTAATTATATGAACACTGAAGCTTTCTTT.

The CDR3 DNA reads TGTGCCACCAGTGATGCTCTAGGGGAGACCCAGTACTTC. Its protein is CATSDALGETQYF. The chain employs TRBV24-1 and TRBJ2-5; D remains ambiguous. CDR3 length: 13 amino acids. From germline, CDR1 is KGHDR and CDR2 SFDVKD. The germline V and J ends were trimmed by 3 bases and 5 bases, with 9 bases remaining between them.

Ten or more counts support this clonotype. This sequence joins TRBV30 and TRBJ2-3; possibly TRBD1 for D (8 bases). CDR3 length equals 15 residues. Germline V CDR1 and CDR2: GTSNPN, SVGIG (reference sequence). V was clipped by 8 bases and J by 4 bases, with 22 bases between them. CDR3 DNA sequence: TGTGCCCTCGAAGGGCACAGGGGGGGCCCAGATACGCAGTATTTT. Its protein is CALEGHRGGPDTQYF.

This clonotype was observed many times. This chain connects TRBV7-9 to TRBJ1-1; TRBD1 might be the D (5 bases). CDR3 size: 16 residues. Germline CDR1 reads SEHNR; CDR2 reads FQNEAQ (reference sequence). V shed 4 bases and J shed 3 bases, with 18 bases lying between them. The CDR3 loop reads CASSWDPDLGDTEAFF. The CDR3 bases are TGTGCCAGCAGCTGGGACCCGGACCTCGGGGACACTGAAGCTTTCTTT.

Many counts were recorded for this clonotype. The J gene is TRBJ2-7, the V gene TRBV20-1, with no clear D. In germline, CDR1 is DFQATT, CDR2 SNEGSKA (reference sequence). The CDR3 covers 11 residues. Trimming pared 5 bases from V and 3 bases from J, leaving 8 bases between. The CDR3 loop reads CSAATVYEQYF. DNA for the CDR3: TGCAGTGCTGCTACAGTCTACGAGCAGTACTTC.

In its sample, this clonotype was seen many times. The chain has TRBV20-1 and TRBJ2-7; TRBD2 aligns across 9 bases. Germline V gene sequence: CDR1 DFQATT, CDR2 SNEGSKA (reference sequence). Trimming took 3 bases from V and 0 from J; bases not matched to a gene: 0. The CDR3 extends over 13 amino acids. CDR3 amino acids: CSARTSGSYEQYF. The CDR3 nucleotides read TGCAGTGCTAGGACTAGCGGCTCCTACGAGCAGTACTTC.

This clonotype occurred a few times. J is TRBJ2-2 and V is TRBV4-1; unclear D gene. Germline V CDR1 and CDR2: MGHRA, YSYEKL. The CDR3 is made up of 13 amino acids. Deletions cut 4 bases from V and 6 bases from J, with 9 bases between. In DNA form, the CDR3 reads TGCGCCAGCAGCCGCCAGGCGTCCGGGGAGCTGTTTTTT. This sequence encodes CASSRQASGELFF.

In its sample, this clonotype was seen many times. The chain couples TRBV12-3 or TRBV12-4 to TRBJ2-7; D remains unclear. Trimming took 6 bases from V and 7 from J, leaving 13 bases between them. The CDR3 loop spans 12 amino acids. In DNA form, the CDR3 reads TGTGCCAGCAGCCCGTTCCCCAGGGAGCAGTACTTC. Protein product: CASSPFPREQYF.

This clonotype was picked up many times. This chain uses TRBV20-1 with TRBJ2-1; 8 nucleotides match TRBD2. Germline CDR1 and CDR2: DFQATT and SNEGSKA (reference sequence). J was trimmed by 4 bases and V by 5 bases; bases with no gene match: 7. CDR3 length equals 14 residues. The DNA for the CDR3 is TGCAGTGCTCGACTAGCGAGAACGTACAATGAGCAGTTCTTC. Amino acids: CSARLARTYNEQFF.

This rearrangement joins TRBV9 to TRBJ2-1, with no clear D. Germline V gives CDR1 SGDLS, CDR2 YYNGEE. This CDR3 spans 15 amino acids. V lost 0 bases and J 0 bases, leaving 7 bases between the germline ends. CDR3 DNA: TGTGCCAGCAGCGTAGGGGTGGGCTCCTACAATGAGCAGTTCTTC. It yields the protein CASSVGVGSYNEQFF.

There are many counts of this clonotype. V is TRBV11-2 and J is TRBJ2-5; D not resolved. Trimming removed 3 bases at V and 4 bases at J, with 12 bases between. This CDR3 has 14 residues. Germline values: CDR1 SGHAT, CDR2 FQNNGV. As DNA, the CDR3 is TGTGCCAGCAGCTTGGGGTCGACGGGAGAGACCCAGTACTTC. It translates to CASSLGSTGETQYF.